The clone carrying this T cell receptor (beta chain) was picked up many times. This sample was included in a study of T cells in Graves' hyperthyroidism and ophthalmopathy. The investigators amplified TCR beta CDR3 regions from RNA transcripts. First-round RT-PCR of the TCR CDR3 relied on the HTBI primer set. One entry per CDR3 protein, called by TCRdb with MiXCR from the multiplex PCR reads. This table holds 350,000 or so distinct CDR3 sequences, roughly 18% found once. Clinical symptoms, serum thyroxine, TRAb, thyroid ultrasound and orbital computed tomography informed diagnoses. The TCR sequence derives from a woman in her forties with Graves' ophthalmopathy. The sequencing sample was made of blood.

The CDR3, as DNA: TGCAGTGCTAGACCCCTAGTCCAAAGCCAGCAGTACTTC. Its protein is CSARPLVQSQQYF. The chain uses TRBV20-1 and TRBJ2-7; D is ambiguous. Trimming shortened V by 2 bases and J by 8 bases, and 16 bases separated the two germline ends. The CDR3 covers 13 residues. Germline assignment: CDR1 DFQATT and CDR2 SNEGSKA (reference sequence).